The T cell receptor beta chain under discussion was sequenced for a study of identical twins. From the 5' RACE reads, TCRdb called clonotypes with MiXCR, one entry per CDR3 protein. The sample lists some 590,000 distinct CDR3 sequences, around 9.6% occurring once. This CDR3 is 15 amino acids long. Germline V lookup: CDR1 DFQATT, CDR2 SNEGSKA (reference sequence). With V trimmed by 3 bases and J by 5 bases, 11 bases remained unmatched. This clonotype was detected only a few times. The sample also formed part of further work on yellow fever vaccine responses in identical twins. That investigation notes: Twins reportedly showed a vaccine T cell response that seemed partly convergent and partly personalized.

The sequence was collected from a woman aged 18-29 years in good health. The V call is TRBV20-1, the J call TRBJ2-7, with 9 bases aligning to TRBD1. The sequenced sample consisted of PBMCs. CDR3 sequence (DNA): TGCAGTGCTAGGGGGGGCGGACAGGGGAAGCACGAGCAGTACTTC. Translation gives CSARGGGQGKHEQYF.